A selection of T cell receptor beta chains follows, all from one sample in a study of cytomegalovirus exposure and HLA in healthy donors. Measured with immunoSEQ multiplex PCR; TCRdb has only the in-frame clones, and not every one. The repertoire includes about 140,000 clones, about 91% of them detected once, and almost 8% sits in the top ten. Sequencing was performed on PBMCs. Source of these receptors: a woman younger than 35 in good health and CMV-seropositive. CDR3s include the opening cysteine and the closing phenylalanine or tryptophan. D genes are given only for firm matches. Clone size is not always given. Where it is, it says once, few, many or a class for expanded clones.

D gene	J gene	clone size	V gene	CDR3 protein	CDR3 DNA
.	TRBJ2-5	.	TRBV2	CASRQGEWETQYF	TGTGCCAGCAGACAGGGAGAGTGGGAGACCCAGTACTTC
.	TRBJ2-7	once	TRBV6-9	CASSMTCYEQYF	TGTGCCAGCAGCATGACTTGTTACGAGCAGTACTTC
.	TRBJ2-7	once	TRBV6-5	CASSYPVVSYEQYF	TGTGCCAGCAGTTACCCCGTTGTGTCCTACGAGCAGTACTTC
.	TRBJ2-2	.	TRBV6-1	CASSRTVTGELFF	TGTGCCAGCAGTCGAACGGTCACCGGGGAGCTGTTTTTT
TRBD2	TRBJ2-7	.	TRBV7-6	CASSQRIGTRVLEQYF	TGTGCCAGCAGCCAGCGAATAGGGACTAGGGTACTCGAGCAGTACTTC
.	TRBJ2-3	once	TRBV6-6	CASSYEVARADTQYF	TGTGCCAGCAGTTACGAGGTCGCCCGGGCAGATACGCAGTATTTT
.	TRBJ1-1	once	TRBV28	CASSYRRVSGTEAFF	TGTGCCAGCAGTTATCGCAGGGTATCTGGCACTGAAGCTTTCTTT
.	TRBJ2-7	few	TRBV4-1	CASSQGTRSWEQYF	TGCGCCAGCAGCCAAGGGACTCGATCGTGGGAGCAGTACTTC
TRBD1	TRBJ2-7	.	TRBV7-9	CASSLETGRYEQYF	TGTGCCAGCAGCTTAGAGACAGGGAGATACGAGCAGTACTTC
.	TRBJ1-1	.	TRBV2	CASSSLREQGTEAFF	TGTGCCAGCAGCTCGCTCAGGGAACAAGGCACTGAAGCTTTCTTT
TRBD2	TRBJ2-2	.	TRBV5-1	CASSPNLAGGPAVTGELFF	TGCGCCAGCAGTCCAAACCTAGCGGGGGGGCCTGCGGTCACCGGGGAGCTGTTTTTT
.	TRBJ2-7	.	TRBV14	CASSQRTLHEQYF	TGTGCCAGCAGCCAAAGGACTCTCCACGAGCAGTACTTC
TRBD1	TRBJ2-5	.	TRBV5-1	CASSLAGQEETQYF	TGCGCCAGCAGCTTGGCGGGACAGGAAGAGACCCAGTACTTC
.	TRBJ1-1	.	TRBV10-3	CAIRQEVNTEAFF	TGTGCCATCAGGCAGGAGGTCAACACTGAAGCTTTCTTT